A selection of T cell receptor beta chains follows, all from one sample in a study of blood T cell repertoires in COVID-19. Assay: immunoSEQ multiplex PCR; the TCRdb copy retains only in-frame clones and omits some. The table includes 150,000 to 200,000 clones, roughly 79% detected once. Sequenced material: peripheral blood. Receptors were obtained from a woman at least 80 years old with COVID-19, enrolled during active disease. Each CDR3 is given with its conserved first and last residue. Fields, in order: V gene, clone size, J gene, D gene, CDR3 protein, CDR3 DNA. The D gene is left open where the match is weak. Expanded clones get a size class; other rows say once, few or many, or leave the size out.

TRBV10-1	.	TRBJ1-2	TRBD1	CASSERRGHNHVGYTF	TGCGCCAGCAGTGAAAGGAGGGGGCACAATCATGTTGGCTACACCTTC
TRBV10-3	.	TRBJ1-1	.	CAISESGGRTEAFF	TGTGCCATCAGTGAGTCAGGGGGAAGGACTGAAGCTTTCTTT
TRBV7-9	.	TRBJ2-3	TRBD1	CASSLGQGNWDTQYF	TGTGCCAGCAGCCTCGGACAGGGGAATTGGGATACGCAGTATTTT
TRBV18	.	TRBJ1-1	.	CASSPQQGRNTEAFF	TGTGCCAGCTCACCCCAACAGGGAAGGAACACTGAAGCTTTCTTT
TRBV7-8	.	TRBJ1-1	.	CASSLVDYRVGTEAFF	TGTGCCAGCAGCTTAGTCGACTACAGGGTGGGGACTGAAGCTTTCTTT
TRBV5-1	.	TRBJ1-4	.	CASSPRQSPEKLFF	TGCGCCAGCAGCCCTCGACAGTCTCCCGAAAAACTGTTTTTT
TRBV10-3	.	TRBJ1-4	.	CAISEGSLFSPATNEKLFF	TGTGCCATCAGTGAGGGCTCTTTGTTTTCACCCGCAACTAATGAAAAACTGTTTTTT
TRBV18	.	TRBJ2-3	.	CASSSSGSTDTQYF	TGTGCCAGCTCATCAAGCGGGTCCACAGATACGCAGTATTTT
TRBV7-2	.	TRBJ2-2	TRBD1	CASSPRTGATGELFF	TGTGCCAGCAGCCCTAGGACAGGGGCGACCGGGGAGCTGTTTTTT
TRBV2	.	TRBJ1-6	TRBD1	CASITLKGAVLSSYNSPLHF	TGTGCCAGCATCACGCTAAAGGGGGCTGTCCTGAGCTCCTATAATTCACCCCTCCACTTT
TRBV5-1	.	TRBJ2-1	.	CASSSEYNEQFF	TGCGCCAGCAGCTCGGAGTACAATGAGCAGTTCTTC
TRBV7-2	.	TRBJ2-1	.	CASSLAGVSYNEQFF	TGTGCCAGCAGCTTAGCAGGAGTCTCCTACAATGAGCAGTTCTTC
TRBV9	.	TRBJ2-7	TRBD2	CASSVGSSGGSHEQYF	TGTGCCAGCAGCGTAGGAAGTAGCGGGGGTAGCCACGAGCAGTACTTC
TRBV27	.	TRBJ2-5	TRBD2	CASSLFGGDQETQYF	TGTGCCAGCAGTTTATTCGGGGGGGATCAAGAGACCCAGTACTTC
TRBV4-1	.	TRBJ2-2	TRBD2	CASSQDSSGRVYTGELFF	TGCGCCAGCAGCCAAGATTCGAGCGGGAGGGTTTACACCGGGGAGCTGTTTTTT
TRBV10-3	many	TRBJ1-2	.	CAISETTGANYGYTF	TGTGCCATCAGTGAGACGACTGGAGCTAACTATGGCTACACCTTC
TRBV10-1	.	TRBJ2-1	TRBD2	CASGGSPGLAGCSYNEQFF	TGCGCCAGCGGTGGGTCCCCGGGACTAGCGGGATGCTCCTACAATGAGCAGTTCTTC
TRBV11-3	.	TRBJ1-2	.	CASSDNRDGYTF	TGTGCCAGCAGCGACAACAGGGATGGCTACACCTTC
TRBV5-1	.	TRBJ2-5	TRBD2	CASSLKAGGQETQYF	TGCGCCAGCAGCTTAAAAGCGGGGGGCCAAGAGACCCAGTACTTC
TRBV9	few	TRBJ1-5	.	CASSASGNPGQPQHF	TGTGCCAGCAGCGCCAGCGGCAACCCGGGGCAGCCCCAGCATTTT
TRBV7-9	.	TRBJ1-1	.	CASSPPAGTGMNTEAFF	TGTGCCAGCAGCCCGCCCGCGGGAACGGGAATGAACACTGAAGCTTTCTTT
TRBV11-2	.	TRBJ2-1	.	CASSFSTTLNEQFF	TGTGCCAGCAGCTTCTCCACTACTCTCAATGAGCAGTTCTTC
TRBV21-1	.	TRBJ1-5	.	CASSKVEQGASASNQPQHF	TGTGCCAGCAGCAAGGTAGAACAGGGGGCCAGCGCTAGCAATCAGCCCCAGCATTTT
TRBV25-1	once	TRBJ2-5	TRBD2	CASSGASGQETQYF	TGTGCCAGCAGTGGGGCTAGCGGGCAAGAGACCCAGTACTTC
TRBV5-1	few	TRBJ1-1	TRBD1	CASSFQGGTEAFF	TGCGCCAGCAGCTTCCAGGGGGGCACTGAAGCTTTCTTT
TRBV28	.	TRBJ1-2	TRBD1	CASSLLAGGATGYTF	TGTGCCAGCAGTTTGTTGGCAGGGGGCGCGACCGGCTACACCTTC
TRBV6-5	.	TRBJ1-4	.	CASSYDVFREKLFF	TGTGCCAGCAGTTACGATGTGTTCCGGGAAAAACTGTTTTTT
TRBV6-5	.	TRBJ1-1	.	CASRAGGSTEAFF	TGTGCCAGCAGGGCGGGGGGAAGCACTGAAGCTTTCTTT
TRBV19	.	TRBJ1-2	TRBD1	CASRPGQGTHGYTF	TGTGCCAGTAGGCCTGGACAGGGGACCCATGGCTACACCTTC
TRBV7-6	.	TRBJ1-4	.	CASSKRGINEKLFF	TGTGCCAGCAGCAAGAGGGGGATTAATGAAAAACTGTTTTTT
TRBV6-5	.	TRBJ2-5	.	CASRTGETQYF	TGTGCCAGCAGAACGGGAGAGACCCAGTACTTC
TRBV5-4	.	TRBJ1-2	.	CASSSSGIDYGYTF	TGTGCCAGCAGCTCCTCGGGGATCGACTATGGCTACACCTTC
TRBV11-2	.	TRBJ2-3	.	CASSLGGGRTLDTQYF	TGTGCCAGCAGCTTAGGAGGTGGGAGGACTCTCGATACGCAGTATTTT
TRBV5-8	.	TRBJ1-3	.	CASSLRGAGNTIYF	TGTGCCAGCAGCCTGCGGGGTGCCGGAAACACCATATATTTT
TRBV5-6	.	TRBJ2-7	TRBD2	CASSLVTSGGVFEQYF	TGTGCCAGCAGCTTGGTCACTAGCGGGGGAGTATTCGAGCAGTACTTC
TRBV6-2/TRBV6-3	few	TRBJ2-5	.	CASSYPQVRETQYF	TGTGCCAGCAGTTACCCTCAGGTTCGGGAGACCCAGTACTTC
TRBV28	.	TRBJ2-2	TRBD2	CASSTWTSGSGELFF	TGTGCCAGCAGCACTTGGACTAGCGGGAGTGGGGAGCTGTTTTTT
TRBV5-5	.	TRBJ1-2	.	CASSLEQGSYGYTF	TGTGCCAGCAGCTTGGAACAGGGTTCGTATGGCTACACCTTC
TRBV12-5	few	TRBJ2-7	.	CASGPSTGIASYEQYF	TGTGCTAGTGGTCCGTCCACAGGGATAGCCTCCTACGAGCAGTACTTC
TRBV19	.	TRBJ2-7	.	CASSRPGWYEQYF	TGTGCCAGTAGTCGCCCAGGTTGGTACGAGCAGTACTTC
TRBV6-5	.	TRBJ2-3	TRBD2	CASVIAGLDTQYF	TGTGCCAGCGTAATAGCGGGGCTTGATACGCAGTATTTT
TRBV6-5	.	TRBJ1-6	.	CASSPGPDSPLHF	TGTGCCAGCAGCCCAGGGCCCGATTCACCCCTCCACTTT
TRBV9	.	TRBJ2-7	TRBD2	CASSISSGGTYEQYF	TGTGCCAGCAGTATATCTAGCGGGGGGACCTACGAGCAGTACTTC
TRBV27	.	TRBJ2-7	.	CASSSLATTSYEQYF	TGTGCCAGCAGTTCCTTAGCTACCACCTCCTACGAGCAGTACTTC
TRBV9	.	TRBJ2-2	TRBD1	CASSAGQGIFTGELFF	TGTGCCAGCAGCGCCGGACAGGGCATTTTCACCGGGGAGCTGTTTTTT
TRBV1	.	TRBJ1-5	.	CTSSHTTASNQPQHF	TGCACCAGCAGCCATACGACAGCAAGCAATCAGCCCCAGCATTTT
TRBV5-4	.	TRBJ2-3	TRBD2	CASSFKAGVGTDTQYF	TGTGCCAGCAGCTTTAAGGCGGGGGTGGGCACAGATACGCAGTATTTT
TRBV28	.	TRBJ1-2	.	CASSPTAYGYTF	TGTGCCAGCAGTCCGACAGCTTATGGCTACACCTTC
TRBV19	.	TRBJ1-2	TRBD1	CASSPDRGEGYTF	TGTGCCAGTAGTCCGGACAGGGGAGAGGGCTACACCTTC
TRBV4-1	.	TRBJ2-3	.	CASSQGAASTDTQYF	TGCGCCAGCAGCCAAGGGGCAGCTAGCACAGATACGCAGTATTTT
TRBV28	.	TRBJ1-1	TRBD1	CASSPSQGYTEAFF	TGTGCCAGCAGCCCATCACAGGGGTACACTGAAGCTTTCTTT
TRBV5-6	.	TRBJ2-4	.	CASSYRGGAKNIQYF	TGTGCCAGCAGCTACCGTGGGGGGGCCAAAAACATTCAGTACTTC
TRBV6-6	.	TRBJ2-3	TRBD2	CASSYSNGESGDTQYF	TGTGCCAGCAGTTACTCCAATGGGGAAAGCGGGGACACGCAGTATTTT
TRBV7-9	.	TRBJ2-1	TRBD1	CASSSGQQNEQFF	TGTGCCAGCAGCTCGGGACAGCAGAATGAGCAGTTCTTC
TRBV2	.	TRBJ1-4	.	CASSVQAWGEKLFF	TGTGCCAGCAGCGTACAGGCATGGGGCGAAAAACTGTTTTTT
TRBV24-1	.	TRBJ2-7	TRBD2	CATSDFGLAGGKLEQYF	TGTGCCACCAGTGATTTTGGGCTAGCGGGAGGGAAACTTGAGCAGTACTTC
TRBV5-4	.	TRBJ2-7	TRBD2	CASSLSSGGPYEQYF	TGTGCCAGCAGCTTGTCAAGCGGGGGTCCCTACGAGCAGTACTTC